One and the same sample provided the 25 T cell receptor beta chains below, sequenced in a study of cytomegalovirus exposure and HLA in healthy donors. Researchers ran the PCR with 60 Vbeta and 13 Jbeta primers. Only in-frame clones appear in the TCRdb table, and some are missing; sequencing was by immunoSEQ multiplex PCR. The sample lists some 150,000 clones; 81% were seen once. Sample: PBMCs. The receptors stem from a woman in her fifties or sixties in good health and CMV-seronegative.

This rearrangement joins TRBV19 to TRBJ1-1; 8 bases agree with TRBD1. The V gene's germline CDR1 is LNHDA and CDR2 SQIVND (reference sequence). V lost 3 bases and J lost 6; bases outside the gene matches: 12. The CDR3 totals 16 residues. The CDR3 sequence: CASSIHPGQGRAEAFF. In DNA, the CDR3 is TGTGCCAGTAGTATCCACCCTGGACAGGGCAGAGCTGAAGCTTTCTTT. The full variable domain, with the rest looked up from reference TRBV19 and TRBJ1-1, is DGGITQSPKYLFRKEGQNVTLSCEQNLNHDAMYWYRQDPGQGLRLIYYSQIVNDFQKGDIAEGYSVSREKKESFPLTVTSAQKNPTAFYLCASSIHPGQGRAEAFFGQGTRLTVV.

This chain links TRBV11-2 with TRBJ1-3; tentatively, D is TRBD1 (5 bases). Trimming removed 0 bases at V and 2 bases at J, with 11 bases between. Germline V lookup: CDR1 SGHAT, CDR2 FQNNGV. The CDR3 has 16 residues. The CDR3 loop reads CASSLDIMTAGNTIYF. In DNA, the CDR3 is TGTGCCAGCAGCTTAGATATTATGACAGCTGGAAACACCATATATTTT.

This sequence joins TRBV5-1 and TRBJ2-7; TRBD1 aligns across 7 bases. The CDR3 spans 17 residues. Germline trimming cut 8 bases from V and 0 bases from J; bases unmatched to any gene: 17. Germline-derived CDR1 and CDR2 are SGHRS and YFSETQ. As DNA, the CDR3 is TGCGCCAGTTCACCGGGCGGACAGGTGTACACCTCCTACGAGCAGTACTTC. Translation: CASSPGGQVYTSYEQYF.

The chain's CDR3 is CASSERGQTTYSNQPQHF. As DNA, the CDR3 is TGTGCCAGCAGTGAGAGGGGACAAACAACCTATAGCAATCAGCCCCAGCATTTT. J is TRBJ1-5 and V is TRBV2; D possibly corresponds to TRBD1 (6 bases). The CDR3 covers 18 residues. Trimming removed 3 bases at V and 0 bases at J, with 18 bases between. CDR1 and CDR2 from the germline V gene are SNHLY and FYNNEI.

The J gene is TRBJ2-3, the V gene TRBV5-1, with 13 bases lining up with TRBD2. V lost 10 bases and J lost 4; bases outside the gene matches: 18. The CDR3 loop spans 18 amino acids. Germline loops: CDR1 SGHRS, CDR2 YFSETQ. For the CDR3, the DNA is TGCGCCCCCAGGTCCAGGACTAGCGGGAGCGGTGGGGCAGATACGCAGTATTTT. It specifies CAPRSRTSGSGGADTQYF.

A few counts support this clone. The rearrangement joins TRBV7-9 to TRBJ2-1; 9 positions match TRBD2. Per germline, CDR1 SEHNR and CDR2 FQNEAQ (reference sequence). The trim removed 6 bases at V and 7 bases at J, leaving 13 bases unmatched. This CDR3 is built from 16 residues. The DNA of the CDR3 is TGTGCCAGCAGATCCGGGGTAGTAGCGGGAGTTAATGAGCAGTTCTTC. Protein product: CASRSGVVAGVNEQFF.

The J gene is TRBJ2-4, the V gene TRBV7-9; TRBD1 matches at 7 bases. CDR3 length: 15 residues. Trimming cost V 6 bases and J 0 bases; bases outside gene matches: 5. Germline V CDR1 and CDR2: SEHNR, FQNEAQ (reference sequence). The CDR3 DNA is TGTGCCAGCAGTCCCACAGGGGTAGCCAAAAACATTCAGTACTTC. It translates to CASSPTGVAKNIQYF. The variable domain in full, with the rest retrieved from reference TRBV7-9 and TRBJ2-4, is DTGVSQNPRHKITKRGQNVTFRCDPISEHNRLYWYRQTLGQGPEFLTYFQNEAQLEKSRLLSDRFSAERPKGSFSTLEIQRTEQGDSAMYLCASSPTGVAKNIQYFGAGTRLSVL.

This clone was detected a few times. This rearrangement joins TRBV5-1 to TRBJ2-5; 7 nucleotides agree with TRBD2. CDR1 and CDR2 from the germline V gene are SGHRS and YFSETQ. CDR3 length: 16 residues. V dropped 3 bases and J dropped 6; count of bases not matched to a gene: 14. The CDR3 nucleotides read TGCGCCAGCAGCTCGTCCCGAGCGGGATTCGGAAAGACCCAGTACTTC. Protein: CASSSSRAGFGKTQYF.

This clone was seen ten or more times. The genes are TRBV11-3 and TRBJ2-2; D may be TRBD1 (5 bases). The CDR3 covers 12 residues. CDR1 SGHNT and CDR2 YENEEA come from the germline V gene. Trimming shortened V by 5 bases and J by 8 bases, and 9 bases separated the two germline ends. The CDR3 DNA reads TGTGCCAGCAGCCGACAGTTGGGGGAGCTGTTTTTT. Encoded protein: CASSRQLGELFF. The complete variable domain, with remaining parts taken from reference TRBV11-3 and TRBJ2-2, reads EAGVVQSPRYKIIEKKQPVAFWCNPISGHNTLYWYLQNLGQGPELLIRYENEEAVDDSQLPKDRFSAERLKGVDSTLKIQPAELGDSAVYLCASSRQLGELFFGEGSRLTVL.

The chain couples TRBV28 to TRBJ1-4, with D possibly being TRBD1 (5 bases). Trimming removed 3 bases from V and 8 bases from J, with 13 bases in between. This CDR3 is 14 amino acids long. CDR1 and CDR2 (germline): MDHEN, SYDVKM. The CDR3: CASSLGTQREKLFF. The CDR3 DNA reads TGTGCCAGCAGTTTGGGGACTCAAAGAGAAAAACTGTTTTTT.

This sequence joins TRBV7-9 and TRBJ2-5; D perhaps matches TRBD2 (6 bases). Trimming took off 6 bases at V and 5 bases at J, with 16 bases between the two ends. CDR1 and CDR2 from the germline V gene are SEHNR and FQNEAQ (reference sequence). The CDR3 runs to 14 residues. The CDR3 DNA sequence: TGTGCCAGCAGTTTAATGGGGGGATCGGAGACCCAGTACTTC. Protein: CASSLMGGSETQYF.

The CDR3 bases are TGTGCCAGTAGTGGTCCGGGACACTCCATCCAACCCCAGCATTTT. Its protein is CASSGPGHSIQPQHF. The V gene is TRBV19, the J gene TRBJ1-5; possible D gene TRBD1, 6 bases. Per the germline V gene, CDR1 is LNHDA and CDR2 is SQIVND (reference sequence). The ends were cut back, 5 bases at V and 10 bases at J, with 21 bases in the middle. CDR3 length equals 15 residues. Full variable domain (outside the CDR3, taken from reference TRBV19 and TRBJ1-5): DGGITQSPKYLFRKEGQNVTLSCEQNLNHDAMYWYRQDPGQGLRLIYYSQIVNDFQKGDIAEGYSVSREKKESFPLTVTSAQKNPTAFYLCASSGPGHSIQPQHFGDGTRLSIL.

The V call is TRBV28, the J call TRBJ1-5; maybe TRBD1 (6 bases). Germline V lookup: CDR1 MDHEN, CDR2 SYDVKM. Trimming took 2 bases from V and 0 from J, leaving 14 bases between them. The CDR3 has 17 amino acids. The CDR3 coding sequence is TGTGCCAGCAGTTTAACGGGACAAAGATATAGCAATCAGCCCCAGCATTTT. Amino acid sequence: CASSLTGQRYSNQPQHF.

The rearrangement joins TRBV4-3 to TRBJ2-7, with D possibly TRBD2 on 5 matching bases. With 1 base removed from V and 2 bases from J, the gap between germline ends came to 12 bases. The CDR3 spans 15 residues. CDR1 and CDR2 from the germline V gene are LGHNA and YSLEER. The CDR3 region has the DNA TGCGCCAGCAGCCAAGTTCCTAGCAGAACCTACGAGCAGTACTTC. Translated, it gives CASSQVPSRTYEQYF.

The chain links TRBV28 to TRBJ2-5; D ambiguous. This CDR3 region has 13 residues. Germline-derived CDR1 and CDR2 are MDHEN and SYDVKM. The V and J ends lost 6 bases and 5 bases respectively, with 13 bases between them. CDR3 amino acids: CASRPSGQETQYF. In DNA, the CDR3 is TGTGCCAGCAGACCCTCGGGTCAGGAGACCCAGTACTTC.

This sequence joins TRBV13 and TRBJ2-3; D unresolved. Trimming stripped 4 bases from V and 2 bases from J, with 10 bases between. Germline CDR1 PRHDT, CDR2 FYEKMQ (reference sequence). The CDR3 sequence is 14 residues long. The CDR3, as DNA: TGTGCCAGCAGCTATACTCGTAACACAGATACGCAGTATTTT. It translates to CASSYTRNTDTQYF.

The rearrangement joins TRBV11-2 to TRBJ1-2; D is unresolved. There are 15 residues in the CDR3. The V and J ends lost 5 bases and 3 bases respectively, with 16 bases between them. The germline V gene has CDR1 SGHAT and CDR2 FQNNGV. The CDR3 protein is CASSPQARPDYGYTF. The CDR3 region has the DNA TGTGCCAGCAGCCCGCAGGCCCGGCCTGACTATGGCTACACCTTC.

The chain has TRBV27 and TRBJ2-7; TRBD2 aligns across 9 bases. The CDR3 is made up of 17 amino acids. The germline gives CDR1 MNHEY, CDR2 SMNVEV (reference sequence). Trimming at V came to 2 bases and at J to 3 bases, leaving 11 bases not matched to a gene. The DNA of the CDR3 is TGTGCCAGCAGTTTACCCCCCGGGGTAGCGGGAGTCTACGAGCAGTACTTC. As protein: CASSLPPGVAGVYEQYF.

This sequence joins TRBV2 and TRBJ1-1; 12 bases align to TRBD1. The ends lost 6 bases at V and 2 bases at J; junction bases unmatched: 10. This CDR3 has 17 amino acids. Germline lookup yields CDR1 SNHLY and CDR2 FYNNEI. The CDR3 DNA follows: TGTGCCAGCAGGGGTCCGGGACAGGGGGCGCGTAACACTGAAGCTTTCTTT. It is translated as CASRGPGQGARNTEAFF.

The gene calls are TRBV7-9 and TRBJ1-2; 7 positions agree with TRBD1. The CDR3 runs 15 residues. The V and J ends lost 3 bases and 8 bases, in that order; junction bases with no gene match: 12. In germline, CDR1 is SEHNR, CDR2 FQNEAQ (reference sequence). The CDR3 DNA reads as TGTGCCAGCAGCTTTCAAAACAGGGGAGCAGAAGGCTACACCTTC. Translating gives CASSFQNRGAEGYTF.

The chain has TRBV11-3 and TRBJ2-5, with D possibly being TRBD1 (6 bases). This CDR3 spans 16 amino acids. Germline-derived CDR1 and CDR2 are SGHNT and YENEEA. V lost 3 bases and J 1 base, leaving 15 bases between the germline ends. In nucleotides, the CDR3 is TGTGCCAGCAGCTTTACAGGGAAGGGACCCCAAGAGACCCAGTACTTC. This sequence encodes CASSFTGKGPQETQYF.

Concerning this clone itself: At one boundary the junction diverges from the germline segment, which might be a read error. The same CDR3 is also encoded by other DNA sequences in this sample. The chain has TRBV11-2 and TRBJ2-1; 10 bases fit TRBD1. The CDR3 is 16 residues long. Germline V CDR1 and CDR2: SGHAT, FQNNGV. The CDR3 here is CASSWEGTGDINEQFF. The DNA of the CDR3 is TGCGCCAGCAGCTGGGAGGGGACAGGGGACATCAATGAGCAGTTCTTC.

The rearrangement links TRBV27 to TRBJ2-7; 9 bases match TRBD2. CDR1 is MNHEY, CDR2 SMNVEV, per germline (reference sequence). V lost 6 bases and J lost 3; bases outside the gene matches: 3. The CDR3 length is 13 residues. The CDR3 coding sequence is TGTGCCAGCAGGACTAGCGGAAGCTACGAGCAGTACTTC. Its protein product is CASRTSGSYEQYF.

CDR3 sequence: CASTQEPDSPLHF. The CDR3 DNA follows: TGTGCCAGCACCCAGGAACCGGATTCACCCCTCCACTTT. The chain uses TRBV6-1 and TRBJ1-6, with no clear D. Germline values: CDR1 MNHNS, CDR2 SASEGT. The V gene lost 7 bases and the J gene lost 8 bases, with 12 bases spanning the gap. The CDR3 runs to 13 residues.

This chain links TRBV4-3 with TRBJ2-3; 10 positions agree with TRBD2. The CDR3 spans 16 residues. The germline gives CDR1 LGHNA, CDR2 YSLEER. J lost 4 bases, V lost 0 bases, and 4 bases had no gene match. The CDR3 DNA sequence: TGCGCCAGCAGCCAAGAGGGAGCGGGAGGGCCAGATACGCAGTATTTT. This codes for CASSQEGAGGPDTQYF.